The T cell receptor (beta chain) under discussion was sequenced for a study of regulatory and conventional T cells in RAG deficiency. Study-level points and caveats: Patient subsets had shorter CDR3s; Omenn Treg-Tconv overlap exceeded 90%. Omenn syndrome and CID/AS patients had around 100-fold fewer unique Treg TCR beta sequences, versus roughly 10-fold elsewhere.

The V and J ends lost 4 bases and 2 bases respectively, with 12 bases between them. Looked up from germline, CDR1 is MNHNS and CDR2 is SASEGT. This CDR3 spans 14 amino acids. TCRdb's copy holds only in-frame clones and misses some; the assay was immunoSEQ multiplex PCR. The sample lists 25,000 to 35,000 clones, 75% to 90% occurring once. On this clone itself: Its target is unknown.

This sample was also put to use in a study of regulatory T cells. That paper states: The PCR used 52 TRBV and 13 TRBJ primers. In patients, unique TRB V-J pairs were restricted and V/J usage skewed, especially in Tregs.

The origin of this receptor is a human donor in good health. The sample was CD8+ T cells sorted from blood. The V and J genes are TRBV6-1 and TRBJ2-7; D is possibly TRBD1 or TRBD2 (5 bases each). CDR3 in amino acids: CASSVGTSTYEQYF. DNA for the CDR3: TGTGCCAGCAGTGTCGGGACGAGCACCTACGAGCAGTACTTC.